The clone carrying this T cell receptor (beta chain) appeared many times. Its antigen is unknown. Germline V gene lookup returns CDR1 SGHVS and CDR2 FQNEAQ. The CDR3 length is 14 residues. Trimming stripped 0 bases from V and 3 bases from J, with 9 bases between. The source of the sample is a study of T cell repertoires in cytomegalovirus infection. On the study more broadly: Public signatures in TCR beta pointed to CMV infection and matching HLA type. Study-wide points: Ex vivo, HLA-C-restricted CMV-specific TCR beta clonotypes prevailed over the rest of the response. Pooled public TCR beta family frequency picked out CMV carriers with the relevant HLA.

TCRdb analysed the reads with MiXCR anew, one entry per CDR3 protein. The data show approximately 110,000 distinct CDR3 sequences, with under 35% seen just once and roughly 40% held by the top ten. This clonotype was sampled from a human donor in good health (CMV status not recorded). Some clones in this sample may be carry-over from other donors' samples. The chain uses TRBV7-8 and TRBJ2-7, with D possibly being TRBD1 (5 bases). The specimen was CD8+ T cells from cultured PBMCs, collected from culture after CMV antigen stimulation. In DNA form, the CDR3 reads TGTGCCAGCAGCTTAGCCGGCAGGGACTACGAGCAGTACTTC. This codes for CASSLAGRDYEQYF. Drawing the rest from reference TRBV7-8 and TRBJ2-7, the complete variable domain is GAGVSQSPRYKVAKRGQDVALRCDPISGHVSLFWYQQALGQGPEFLTYFQNEAQLDKSGLPSDRFFAERPEGSVSTLKIQRTQQEDSAVYLCASSLAGRDYEQYFGPGTRLTVT.